Listed below are T cell receptor beta chains from one sample, sequenced in a study of T-cell reconstitution after alpha-beta-depleted transplantation in children. MiXCR, applied by TCRdb to the PCR reads, yields one record per CDR3 protein. Of some 500,000 distinct CDR3 sequences listed, around a third are singletons. The sequencing used PBMCs from the stem cell graft donor, collected from the stem cell graft. The receptors were sampled from a human donor who donated a stem cell graft to a child with aplastic anemia. Both conserved end residues are part of each CDR3. A D gene is named only where the DNA matches it firmly. The size entry is marked missing in some rows and otherwise reads once, few, many or a size class.

D,J,size,V,CDR3,DNA
.,TRBJ1-2,.,TRBV14,CASSQDKGIGGYTF,TGTGCCAGCAGCCAAGATAAGGGGATCGGTGGCTACACCTTC
.,TRBJ2-7,.,TRBV7-9,CASSSQGTSYEQYF,TGTGCCAGCAGCTCACAGGGGACTTCCTACGAGCAGTACTTC
.,TRBJ2-7,.,TRBV12-3/TRBV12-4,CASSLGQSVSEQYF,TGTGCCAGCAGTTTAGGGCAATCGGTTTCCGAGCAGTACTTC
.,TRBJ2-7,.,TRBV6-5,CASSYSGQGPYEQYF,TGTGCCAGCAGTTACTCGGGGCAGGGCCCCTACGAGCAGTACTTC
TRBD2,TRBJ2-3,.,TRBV11-2,CASSLVPPSGRSTDTQYF,TGTGCCAGCAGCTTAGTTCCGCCTAGCGGACGGAGCACAGATACGCAGTATTTT
.,TRBJ2-7,.,TRBV5-4,CASSPGVGRGPYEQYF,TGTGCCAGCAGCCCTGGGGTGGGCAGGGGACCCTACGAGCAGTACTTC
TRBD2,TRBJ2-3,.,TRBV5-1,CASSLRLAGGAQYF,TGCGCCAGCAGCTTGCGGCTAGCGGGAGGAGCGCAGTATTTT
.,TRBJ1-1,.,TRBV28,CASSPVAGRNTEAFF,TGTGCCAGCAGCCCCGTCGCAGGGAGGAACACTGAAGCTTTCTTT
.,TRBJ2-1,few,TRBV3-1,CASSQGGLSPEGSEQFF,TGTGCCAGCAGCCAAGGAGGCTTATCTCCAGAAGGGAGTGAGCAGTTCTTC
.,TRBJ2-2,.,TRBV6-1,CASSPSFGATNTGELFF,TGTGCCAGCAGCCCCTCATTCGGGGCTACGAACACCGGGGAGCTGTTTTTT
TRBD1,TRBJ1-1,.,TRBV5-1,CASGEGQGDEAFF,TGCGCCAGCGGAGAGGGACAGGGGGATGAAGCTTTCTTT
.,TRBJ2-7,few,TRBV20-1,CSASGPRGALSYEQYF,TGCAGTGCTAGCGGCCCTCGCGGGGCCCTCTCCTACGAGCAGTACTTC
.,TRBJ2-1,once,TRBV7-9,CASSFSESAEQFF,TGTGCCAGCAGCTTTTCGGAAAGTGCCGAGCAGTTCTTC
TRBD1,TRBJ1-4,few,TRBV7-8,CASSLESGQGFLFF,TGTGCCAGCAGTCTCGAGTCGGGACAGGGGTTCCTGTTTTTT
TRBD2,TRBJ2-1,.,TRBV28,CASSLTAGGLYNEQFF,TGTGCCAGCAGTTTAACGGCGGGAGGTCTCTACAATGAGCAGTTCTTC
.,TRBJ2-5,few,TRBV5-1,CASSLGRTQETQYF,TGCGCCAGCAGCTTGGGACGGACCCAAGAGACCCAGTACTTC
TRBD2,TRBJ2-3,once,TRBV11-1,CASSSLRPSGRSTDTQYF,TGTGCCAGCAGCTCCTTAAGGCCTAGCGGGAGGAGCACAGATACGCAGTATTTT
.,TRBJ1-2,.,TRBV5-4,CASRLARPDYGYTF,TGTGCCAGCCGACTCGCACGGCCCGACTATGGCTACACCTTC
.,TRBJ2-4,.,TRBV11-2,CASSLVKGGKNMQYF,TGTGCCAGCAGCTTAGTCAAGGGTGGCAAAAACATGCAGTACTTC
TRBD1,TRBJ2-6,few,TRBV6-5,CASRLDRAGANVLTF,TGTGCCAGCAGACTCGACAGGGCTGGGGCCAACGTCCTGACTTTC
.,TRBJ2-1,few,TRBV10-3,CASNRQDPSYNEQFF,TGTGCCAGCAATAGACAGGATCCCTCCTACAATGAGCAGTTCTTC
.,TRBJ2-1,few,TRBV20-1,CSARKPDPSSYNEQFF,TGCAGTGCTCGAAAGCCTGACCCGAGCTCCTACAATGAGCAGTTCTTC
.,TRBJ1-1,.,TRBV20-1,CSAGYGGAWSEAFF,TGCAGTGCTGGGTATGGGGGGGCTTGGAGTGAAGCTTTCTTT
TRBD2,TRBJ2-3,.,TRBV24-1,CATSDPSGDTDTQYF,TGTGCCACCAGTGATCCTAGCGGCGACACAGATACGCAGTATTTT
TRBD2,TRBJ2-3,.,TRBV9,CASSVLPGTSGSTDTQYF,TGTGCCAGCAGCGTCCTTCCCGGGACTAGCGGTAGCACAGATACGCAGTATTTT
.,TRBJ1-2,.,TRBV18,CASSPSGGKQGYGYTF,TGTGCCAGCTCACCAAGTGGGGGAAAACAGGGTTATGGCTACACCTTC
.,TRBJ2-5,few,TRBV9,CASSVGSVEETQYF,TGTGCCAGCAGCGTAGGATCCGTCGAGGAGACCCAGTACTTC
TRBD2,TRBJ2-2,.,TRBV5-1,CASSGLGTSETNTGELFF,TGCGCCAGCAGCGGCCTAGGGACTAGCGAAACGAACACCGGGGAGCTGTTTTTT
.,TRBJ2-1,.,TRBV20-1,CSAEPGRMGNEQFF,TGCAGTGCGGAACCGGGTCGTATGGGCAATGAGCAGTTCTTC
.,TRBJ1-2,.,TRBV4-1,CASSRGRAAKFYGYTF,TGCGCCAGCAGCCGGGGCCGGGCCGCCAAGTTCTATGGCTACACCTTC
.,TRBJ2-5,.,TRBV13,CASSSTVPQETQYF,TGTGCCAGCAGCTCGACAGTACCGCAAGAGACCCAGTACTTC
TRBD1,TRBJ2-5,few,TRBV29-1,CSAPTGQGAGETQYF,TGCAGCGCCCCCACGGGACAGGGGGCAGGTGAGACCCAGTACTTC
.,TRBJ1-1,.,TRBV2,CASSEALRGTGEAFF,TGTGCCAGCAGTGAAGCGTTGAGGGGGACGGGGGAAGCTTTCTTT
.,TRBJ1-2,many,TRBV5-1,CASSPGTTNYGYTF,TGCGCCAGCAGCCCCGGGACAACTAACTATGGCTACACCTTC
.,TRBJ2-7,.,TRBV9,CASSVGGESYEQYF,TGTGCCAGCAGCGTAGGAGGGGAGTCCTACGAGCAGTACTTC
.,TRBJ2-1,.,TRBV7-2,CASSLFTGSYNEQFF,TGTGCCAGCAGCTTATTCACAGGATCCTACAATGAGCAGTTCTTC
.,TRBJ2-3,few,TRBV6-1,CASSDARADTQYF,TGTGCCAGCAGTGACGCCAGGGCAGATACGCAGTATTTT
.,TRBJ2-3,.,TRBV18,CASSPPLRQQFTDTQYF,TGTGCCAGCTCACCACCGTTGAGACAGCAATTCACAGATACGCAGTATTTT
TRBD1,TRBJ1-5,.,TRBV6-5,CASSYTGTAFLSNQPQHF,TGTGCCAGCAGTTATACCGGGACAGCTTTCCTGAGCAATCAGCCCCAGCATTTT
TRBD2,TRBJ2-2,.,TRBV4-3,CASSQDRASGMKGELFF,TGCGCCAGCAGCCAAGATAGGGCTAGCGGGATGAAGGGGGAGCTGTTTTTT
TRBD2,TRBJ2-2,.,TRBV3-1,CASSMTSGRAGELFF,TGTGCCAGCAGTATGACTAGCGGGAGAGCCGGGGAGCTGTTTTTT
TRBD1,TRBJ1-1,few,TRBV30,CAWSRTGQGDTEAFF,TGTGCCTGGAGTCGGACGGGACAGGGTGACACTGAAGCTTTCTTT
.,TRBJ1-6,.,TRBV18,CASSPRSGHERLYSYNSPLHF,TGTGCCAGCTCACCTCGATCAGGACATGAACGCCTGTACTCCTATAATTCACCCCTCCACTTT
TRBD2,TRBJ2-2,.,TRBV5-1,CASSSSGTSKTGELFF,TGCGCCAGCAGCTCGTCCGGGACTAGCAAGACCGGGGAGCTGTTTTTT
.,TRBJ2-5,.,TRBV7-8,CASSLITETQYF,TGTGCCAGCAGCTTGATCACGGAGACCCAGTACTTC
TRBD2,TRBJ2-1,.,TRBV28,CASSLDLGFGGSNEQFF,TGTGCCAGCAGTTTAGATTTAGGGTTCGGCGGGAGCAATGAGCAGTTCTTC
.,TRBJ1-1,.,TRBV5-5,CASQGRTMNTEAFF,TGTGCCAGCCAGGGGAGGACTATGAACACTGAAGCTTTCTTT
.,TRBJ2-4,.,TRBV5-5,CASSYSGADTLAKNIQYF,TGTGCCAGCAGCTACTCCGGGGCCGATACCTTAGCCAAAAACATTCAGTACTTC
.,TRBJ2-3,once,TRBV29-1,CSVEDRGLLTDTQYF,TGCAGCGTTGAAGATAGGGGACTCCTCACAGATACGCAGTATTTT
.,TRBJ1-1,.,TRBV27,CASSLSGWAEAFF,TGTGCCAGCAGTTTAAGCGGTTGGGCTGAAGCTTTCTTT
TRBD2,TRBJ2-3,few,TRBV27,CASNARLATDTQYF,TGTGCCAGCAACGCCCGACTAGCAACAGATACGCAGTATTTT
TRBD1,TRBJ1-5,.,TRBV29-1,CSVSSGTGDQPQHF,TGCAGCGTTTCTAGTGGGACAGGGGATCAGCCCCAGCATTTT
TRBD2,TRBJ2-3,.,TRBV5-1,CASSIGTIVGSADTQYF,TGCGCCAGCAGCATCGGGACTATTGTTGGTAGTGCAGATACGCAGTATTTT
.,TRBJ2-1,few,TRBV20-1,CSALPGTDNNEQFF,TGCAGTGCCCTCCCCGGGACGGATAACAATGAGCAGTTCTTC